Given below is one T cell receptor (beta chain) in context. Clones were read by immunoSEQ multiplex PCR, and TCRdb kept only the in-frame ones, dropping some. The sample contains 55,000 to 75,000 clones, 65% to 85% of which appear only once. These data originate in a study of blood T cell repertoires in COVID-19. Input material: peripheral blood. The receptor was isolated from an elderly man with COVID-19, enrolled during active disease.

The DNA for the CDR3 is TGTGCCACCAGTCAGGGGACCCCTGGAAACACCATATATTTT. It yields the protein CATSQGTPGNTIYF. The chain employs TRBV24-1 and TRBJ1-3; tentatively, D is TRBD1 (6 bases). Trimming removed 6 bases at V and 2 bases at J, with 10 bases between. This CDR3 spans 14 amino acids. Germline loops: CDR1 KGHDR, CDR2 SFDVKD.